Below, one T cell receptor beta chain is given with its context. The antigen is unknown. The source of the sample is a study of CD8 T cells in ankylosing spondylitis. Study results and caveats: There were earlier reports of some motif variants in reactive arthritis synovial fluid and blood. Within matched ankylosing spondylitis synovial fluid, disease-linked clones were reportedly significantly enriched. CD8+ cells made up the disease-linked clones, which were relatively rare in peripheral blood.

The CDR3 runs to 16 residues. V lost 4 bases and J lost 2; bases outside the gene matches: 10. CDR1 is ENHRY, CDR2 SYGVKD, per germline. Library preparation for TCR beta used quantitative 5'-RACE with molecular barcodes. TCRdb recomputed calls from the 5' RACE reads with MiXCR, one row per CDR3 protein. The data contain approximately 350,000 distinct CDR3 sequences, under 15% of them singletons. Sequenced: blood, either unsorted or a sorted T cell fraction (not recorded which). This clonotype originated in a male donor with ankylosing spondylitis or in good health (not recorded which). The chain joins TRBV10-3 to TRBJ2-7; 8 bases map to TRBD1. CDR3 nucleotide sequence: TGTGCCATCAGTGTGTTGGACAGGGAAGGCCCCTACGAGCAGTACTTC. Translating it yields CAISVLDREGPYEQYF.